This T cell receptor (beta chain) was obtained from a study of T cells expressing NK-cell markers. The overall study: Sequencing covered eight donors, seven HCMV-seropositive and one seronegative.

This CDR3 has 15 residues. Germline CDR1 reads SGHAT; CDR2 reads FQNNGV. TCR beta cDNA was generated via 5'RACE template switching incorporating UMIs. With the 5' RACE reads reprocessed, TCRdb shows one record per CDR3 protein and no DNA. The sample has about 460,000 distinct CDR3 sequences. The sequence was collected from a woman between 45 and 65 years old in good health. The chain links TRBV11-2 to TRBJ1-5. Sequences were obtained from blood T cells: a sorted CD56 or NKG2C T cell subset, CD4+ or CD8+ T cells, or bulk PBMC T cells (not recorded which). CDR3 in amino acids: CASSLDGHSNQPQHF.